This T cell receptor (beta chain) appears in the sequencing data of a study of Ad26.COV2.S vaccination and SARS-CoV-2 variants. Generated by immunoSEQ multiplex PCR, the TCRdb table keeps only in-frame clones and is missing some. The table includes more than 150,000 clones, around 88% detected once. The CDR3 runs 16 residues. Germline CDR1 is LNHDA and CDR2 is SQIVND (reference sequence). J lost 6 bases, V lost 1 base, and 5 bases had no gene match. The study's findings and limits: Whether participants received vaccine or placebo, their non-spike TCR breadth was similar.

In its sample, this clone was seen once. Antigen: not known. This TCR was recovered from a human donor who had recovered from COVID-19. Sequences were derived from peripheral blood, sampled after recovery from COVID-19. V gene TRBV19 combines with J gene TRBJ2-1; 11 positions match TRBD1. The CDR3 loop reads CASSIVSGTGGNEQFF. CDR3 DNA sequence: TGTGCCAGTAGTATAGTATCCGGGACAGGGGGCAATGAGCAGTTCTTC.